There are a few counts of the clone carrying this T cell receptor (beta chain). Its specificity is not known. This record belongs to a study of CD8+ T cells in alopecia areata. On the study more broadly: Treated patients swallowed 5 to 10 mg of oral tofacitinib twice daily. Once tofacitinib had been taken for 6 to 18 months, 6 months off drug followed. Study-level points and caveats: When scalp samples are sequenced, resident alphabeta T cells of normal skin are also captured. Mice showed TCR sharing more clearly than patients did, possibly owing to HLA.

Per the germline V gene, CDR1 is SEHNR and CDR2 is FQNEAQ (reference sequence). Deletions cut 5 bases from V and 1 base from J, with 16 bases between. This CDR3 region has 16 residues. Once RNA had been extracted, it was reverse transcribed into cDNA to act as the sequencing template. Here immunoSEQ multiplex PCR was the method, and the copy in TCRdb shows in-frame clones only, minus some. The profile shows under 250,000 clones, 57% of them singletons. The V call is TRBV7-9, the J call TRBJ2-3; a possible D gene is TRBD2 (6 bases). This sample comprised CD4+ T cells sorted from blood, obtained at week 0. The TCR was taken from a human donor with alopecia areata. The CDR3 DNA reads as TGTGCCAGCAGCCCTGGGCGTGGAGGGGGCACAGATACGCAGTATTTT. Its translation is CASSPGRGGGTDTQYF.